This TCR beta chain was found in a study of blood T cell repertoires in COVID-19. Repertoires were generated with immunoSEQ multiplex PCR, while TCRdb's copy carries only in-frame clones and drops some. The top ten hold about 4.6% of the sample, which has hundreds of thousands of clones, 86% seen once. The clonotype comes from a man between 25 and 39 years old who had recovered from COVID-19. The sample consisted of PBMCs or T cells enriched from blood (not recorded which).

Written as DNA, the CDR3 is TGTGCCAGCAGCCAGGAGCGGGAGAAAGCAGATACGCAGTATTTT. This encodes CASSQEREKADTQYF. The J gene is TRBJ2-3, the V gene TRBV4-2, with TRBD2 matching 8 bases. V trimming: 3 bases; J trimming: 4 bases; junction bases outside the gene matches: 6. This CDR3 comprises 15 residues. Germline-derived CDR1 and CDR2 are LGHNA and YNFKEQ.